The 7 T cell receptor beta chains below all came from one sample that was sequenced in a study of T cells after yellow fever vaccination. In TCRdb, the 5' RACE reads were re-called with MiXCR into one record per CDR3 protein. The profile shows 400,000 or so distinct CDR3 sequences, about 9.9% of them singletons. The sequences come from PBMCs, collected on the day of the first yellow fever vaccination. These receptor sequences come from a man in his late teens or twenties who received the YFV17D yellow fever vaccine.

The sample holds a few counts of this clonotype. The V call is TRBV7-9, the J call TRBJ1-6; tentative D call: TRBD1 (5 bases). Germline CDR1 is SEHNR and CDR2 is FQNEAQ (reference sequence). With 3 bases removed from V and 6 bases from J, the gap between germline ends came to 6 bases. CDR3 length: 13 amino acids. CDR3 in DNA: TGTGCCAGCAGCTTGACAGTTAATTCACCCCTCCACTTT. Protein product: CASSLTVNSPLHF.

The chain uses TRBV12-3 or TRBV12-4 and TRBJ2-7; TRBD1 agrees at 8 bases. J gave up 3 bases and V 4 bases, and 5 bases lay outside the gene matches. The CDR3 runs 14 residues. For the CDR3, the DNA is TGTGCCAGCAGTTCAGGACAGGGCCTCTACGAGCAGTACTTC. Amino acids: CASSSGQGLYEQYF.

This clonotype was seen a handful of times. This chain connects TRBV6-5 to TRBJ1-1, with a possible D match to TRBD1 (6 bases). The CDR3 spans 14 residues. CDR1 and CDR2 from the germline V gene are MNHEY and SVGAGI. Trimming took 5 bases from V and 4 from J, leaving 14 bases between them. As DNA, the CDR3 is TGTGCCAGCAGTACTAGCACAGGGTTCACTGAAGCTTTCTTT. Translation gives CASSTSTGFTEAFF.

The chain employs TRBV5-1 and TRBJ2-5; the D gene is possibly TRBD2 (5 bases). CDR1 is SGHRS, CDR2 YFSETQ, per germline. Trimming left V 5 bases short and J 4 bases short, with 12 bases between. The CDR3 has 13 amino acids. CDR3 coding DNA: TGCGCCAGCAGACTAGATCTTTCAGAGACCCAGTACTTC. It yields the protein CASRLDLSETQYF.

This clonotype was seen a handful of times. The V gene is TRBV7-2, the J gene TRBJ2-1, with no clear D. This CDR3 region has 15 residues. Per germline, CDR1 SGHTA and CDR2 FQGNSA. The V and J ends lost 1 base and 1 base respectively, with 8 bases between them. CDR3: CASSLGLGSYNEQFF. Written as DNA, the CDR3 is TGTGCCAGCAGCTTAGGGTTGGGATCCTACAATGAGCAGTTCTTC.

This clonotype turned up a few times. The rearrangement uses TRBV5-1 and TRBJ2-1, with D possibly matching TRBD1 (6 bases). Germline V gene sequence: CDR1 SGHRS, CDR2 YFSETQ. Trimming shortened V by 6 bases and J by 3 bases, and 13 bases separated the two germline ends. The CDR3 contains 14 residues. For the CDR3, the DNA is TGCGCCAGCACTGGGGGCGCCGTCTACAATGAGCAGTTCTTC. It is translated as CASTGGAVYNEQFF.

This chain uses TRBV6-1 with TRBJ1-1, with D possibly being TRBD1 (5 bases). CDR3 length: 15 residues. Trimming took off 6 bases at V and 4 bases at J, with 18 bases between the two ends. CDR1 MNHNS and CDR2 SASEGT come from the germline V gene. The CDR3 protein is CASSPAGGTSTEAFF. CDR3 bases: TGTGCCAGCAGCCCCGCGGGGGGGACGAGCACTGAAGCTTTCTTT.